The 7 T cell receptor beta chains below come from one sample, sequenced in a study of OX40 agonist ivuxolimab in advanced cancers. TCRdb's table, derived via immunoSEQ multiplex PCR, lists solely in-frame clones and lacks some. The data contain tens of thousands of clones, 83% of them singletons. The material was CD4+ or CD8+ T cells sorted from blood, obtained in a trial of the OX40 agonist ivuxolimab. The origin of the receptors is an adult with an advanced solid tumor such as melanoma, head and neck, liver or kidney cancer.

V and J are TRBV6-4 and TRBJ2-1, with 8 nucleotides matching TRBD1. The CDR3 is 16 residues long. After removal of 7 bases from V and 5 bases from J, the junction contained 13 bases not matched to a gene. The germline gives CDR1 MRHNA, CDR2 SNTAGT. The CDR3 loop reads CASTTVGQGANNEQFF. CDR3 in DNA: TGTGCCAGCACCACCGTCGGGCAGGGGGCGAACAATGAGCAGTTCTTC.

The chain carries TRBV6-1 and TRBJ1-2, with TRBD1 matching 7 bases. Germline CDR1 is MNHNS and CDR2 is SASEGT. The ends lost 11 bases at V and 4 bases at J; junction bases unmatched: 10. The CDR3 spans 13 residues. This CDR3 is CAGRFGQAYGYTF. CDR3 sequence (DNA): TGTGCCGGCCGGTTCGGACAGGCCTATGGCTACACCTTC.

This clone was seen a handful of times. The genes are TRBV7-8 and TRBJ2-3; possible D gene TRBD2, 5 bases. The CDR3 loop spans 14 amino acids. The germline gives CDR1 SGHVS, CDR2 FQNEAQ. Between the trimmed V and J ends, which lost 2 bases and 5 bases, there was a span of 11 bases. CDR3 DNA: TGTGCCAGCAGCTTATTAAGGGCGGGAGATACGCAGTATTTT. Translation gives CASSLLRAGDTQYF.

The chain has TRBV30 and TRBJ2-6; 8 nucleotides match TRBD1. The V and J ends lost 7 bases and 2 bases, in that order; junction bases with no gene match: 13. This CDR3 region has 17 residues. Germline V gene data show CDR1 as GTSNPN and CDR2 as SVGIG (reference sequence). CDR3 in amino acids: CASSLSTGVAGANVLTF. CDR3 DNA sequence: TGTGCCTCTTCACTCTCGACAGGGGTGGCTGGGGCCAACGTCCTGACTTTC.

The chain couples TRBV7-2 to TRBJ2-1; D is ambiguous. The ends were cut back, 5 bases at V and 6 bases at J, with 11 bases in the middle. This CDR3 spans 13 amino acids. Germline lookup yields CDR1 SGHTA and CDR2 FQGNSA. The CDR3 region has the DNA TGTGCCAGCAGCCAGCTAGAGGCCAATGAGCAGTTCTTC. It is translated as CASSQLEANEQFF.

Concerning this clone: The same CDR3 is also encoded by other DNA sequences in this sample. The chain carries TRBV19 and TRBJ1-5, with 9 bases matching TRBD1. The CDR3 sequence is 14 residues long. Trimming removed 5 bases from V and 5 bases from J; junction bases left unmatched: 4. Germline lookup yields CDR1 LNHDA and CDR2 SQIVND (reference sequence). The CDR3 region is CASSPTGGHQPQHF. The CDR3 DNA sequence: TGTGCCAGTAGTCCGACAGGGGGGCATCAGCCCCAGCATTTT.

This clone was detected a few times. V gene TRBV18 combines with J gene TRBJ2-7; D might be TRBD1 (5 bases). The CDR3 loop spans 15 amino acids. V shed 2 bases and J shed 6 bases, with 17 bases lying between them. Germline lookup yields CDR1 KGHSH and CDR2 LQKENI. This chain's CDR3 is CASSPRGLVSSEQYF. The DNA for the CDR3 is TGTGCCAGCTCACCAAGGGGCTTGGTTAGTAGCGAGCAGTACTTC.